These T cell receptor beta chains were read from a single sample in a study of OX40 agonist ivuxolimab in advanced cancers. Using immunoSEQ multiplex PCR, the repertoire was profiled, and TCRdb retains in-frame clones only, with some absent. The repertoire consists of about 64,000 clones, with 70% to 90% occurring once and the leading ten covering about 2.9%. The specimen comprised CD4+ or CD8+ T cells sorted from blood, sampled in a trial of the OX40 agonist ivuxolimab. These receptor sequences come from an adult with an advanced solid tumor such as melanoma, head and neck, liver or kidney cancer. Both conserved end residues are part of each CDR3. D genes are given only for firm matches. Clone size is not always given. Where it is, it says once, few, many or a class for expanded clones.

clone size,V gene,J gene,D gene,CDR3 DNA,CDR3 protein
-,TRBV5-1,TRBJ1-1,-,TGCGCCAGCAGCTTAATCTCAGTGAACACTGAAGCTTTCTTT,CASSLISVNTEAFF
-,TRBV7-9,TRBJ2-7,TRBD2,TGTGCCAGCAGCTTAGGCGGGGAGGGCTACGAGCAGTACTTC,CASSLGGEGYEQYF
few,TRBV29-1,TRBJ2-3,-,TGCAGCGTTTCGGAACGAGGGGCCGCAGATACGCAGTATTTT,CSVSERGAADTQYF
-,TRBV19,TRBJ2-7,-,TGTGCCAGTAGTTGGCGGGGCGAGCAGTACTTC,CASSWRGEQYF
-,TRBV19,TRBJ2-5,-,TGTGCCAGTAGTATTACCGGGAAAGAGACCCAGTACTTC,CASSITGKETQYF
-,TRBV9,TRBJ2-7,-,TGTGCCAGCAGCGTTGAGGGCACCACCTACGAGCAGTACTTC,CASSVEGTTYEQYF
few,TRBV18,TRBJ1-6,TRBD1,TGTGCCAGCTCAGACAACAGGGGAGGGTCCCTCCACTTT,CASSDNRGGSLHF
-,TRBV2,TRBJ1-4,-,TGTGCCAGCAGTAGACAGAGAGCAAATGAAAAACTGTTTTTT,CASSRQRANEKLFF
-,TRBV28,TRBJ1-3,TRBD1,TGTGCCAGCAGGCGGATCAGGGGGTGGAATTCTGGAAACACCATATATTTT,CASRRIRGWNSGNTIYF
few,TRBV5-5,TRBJ2-1,-,TGTGCCAGCAGCAAACTTCCCCTCGATGAGCAGTTCTTC,CASSKLPLDEQFF